This T cell receptor beta chain was identified during a study of shared clonotypes between healthy human individuals. Study as a whole: Per-donor plates numbered three CD4 naive, three CD4 memory, two CD8 naive and one CD8 memory.

Germline V gives CDR1 SGHRS, CDR2 YFSETQ. With 0 bases removed from V and 7 bases from J, the gap between germline ends came to 11 bases. The CDR3 totals 14 residues. CD45RO-negative, CCR7-positively selected cells formed the naive CD8 fraction, excluding terminally differentiated effector memory CD45RA+ cells. The deep-level immunoSEQ assay was used. Genomic DNA per cell subset filled all wells of several immunoSEQ plates. Authors' data handling: From ImmunoSEQ came sequences covering only the junction and carrying no quality scores, so filtering differed. Clones were read by immunoSEQ multiplex PCR, and TCRdb kept only the in-frame ones, dropping some. The DNA was the basis for D and trimming; V, J and clone size are from that table. The data contain about 2.2 million clones, 85% to 95% of them singletons. With respect to this clone: This specimen includes other DNA sequences encoding the same CDR3.

V is TRBV5-1 and J is TRBJ1-5, with D perhaps TRBD1 (6 bases). The TCR comes from a man aged 18 to 35 in good health. Some clones in this sample may be carry-over from other donors' samples. The sequencing sample was made of naive CD8+ T cells from PBMCs. CDR3 bases: TGCGCCAGCAGCTTGGAGGGGGGTAACCAGCCCCAGCATTTT. Amino acid sequence: CASSLEGGNQPQHF.